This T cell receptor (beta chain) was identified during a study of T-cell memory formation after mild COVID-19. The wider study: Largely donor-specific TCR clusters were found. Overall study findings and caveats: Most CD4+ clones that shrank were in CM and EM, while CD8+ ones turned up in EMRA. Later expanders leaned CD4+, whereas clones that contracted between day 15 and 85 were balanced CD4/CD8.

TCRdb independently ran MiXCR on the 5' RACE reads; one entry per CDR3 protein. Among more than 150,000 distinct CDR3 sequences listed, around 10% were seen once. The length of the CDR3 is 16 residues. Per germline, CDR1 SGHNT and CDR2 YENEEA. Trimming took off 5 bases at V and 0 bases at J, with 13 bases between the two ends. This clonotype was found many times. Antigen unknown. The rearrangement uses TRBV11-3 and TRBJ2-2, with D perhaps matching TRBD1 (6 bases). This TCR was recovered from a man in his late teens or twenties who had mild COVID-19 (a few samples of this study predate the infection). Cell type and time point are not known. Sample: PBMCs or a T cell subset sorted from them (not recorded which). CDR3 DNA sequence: TGTGCCAGCAGCATACTACAGGGTACGAACACCGGGGAGCTGTTTTTT. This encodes CASSILQGTNTGELFF.